The 21 T cell receptor beta chains listed next were all sequenced from one sample in a study of T cells in Graves' hyperthyroidism and ophthalmopathy. TCR beta CDR3 regions were amplified from RNA. During a first-round RT-PCR of the TCR CDR3, the HTBI primer set was used. TCRdb fed the multiplex PCR reads into MiXCR, producing one record per CDR3 protein. The sample lists 350,000 to 500,000 distinct CDR3 sequences; roughly 13% were seen once. Sequencing input: blood. The origin of the receptors is a woman between 18 and 29 years old with Graves' hyperthyroidism.

This clonotype came up a few times. The rearrangement links TRBV27 to TRBJ1-2, with D tentatively TRBD1 (5 bases). V lost 0 bases, J lost 7 bases, and 21 bases lay in between. This CDR3 spans 17 amino acids. Germline-derived CDR1 and CDR2 are MNHEY and SMNVEV (reference sequence). CDR3 sequence: CASSLSGGAGDVLGYTF. CDR3 in DNA: TGTGCCAGCAGTTTATCAGGTGGTGCTGGGGACGTGCTTGGCTACACCTTC.

The chain combines TRBV9 with TRBJ1-1; tentative D call: TRBD1 (5 bases). This CDR3 comprises 15 residues. Germline-derived CDR1 and CDR2 are SGDLS and YYNGEE. V was cut by 0 bases and J by 4 bases, with 13 bases left in between. This chain's CDR3 is CASSVVQGLGTEAFF. The CDR3, as DNA: TGTGCCAGCAGCGTAGTTCAGGGCCTGGGCACTGAAGCTTTCTTT.

This clonotype was recorded many times. The CDR3 spells CASSQWGFGSPLHF. The CDR3 bases are TGCGCCAGCAGCCAATGGGGGTTCGGTTCACCCCTCCACTTT. The J gene is TRBJ1-6, the V gene TRBV4-1; tentative D call: TRBD1 (5 bases). Trimming took 2 bases from V and 9 from J, leaving 11 bases between them. Germline V gene lookup returns CDR1 MGHRA and CDR2 YSYEKL. The CDR3 is 14 residues long.

Notes on this clonotype: A much bigger clone sits one base away, suggesting this may be a read error. This chain uses TRBV27 with TRBJ1-4; D gene uncertain. V gave up 6 bases and J gave up 1 base, with 12 bases separating them. Germline V gene data show CDR1 as MNHEY and CDR2 as SMNVEV (reference sequence). The CDR3 is 15 residues long. The CDR3 here is CASRAREETNEKLFF. The CDR3 DNA reads TGTGCCAGCAGGGCCCGGGAAGAAACTAATGAAAAACTGTTTTTT.

This clonotype was seen ten or more times. The chain employs TRBV18 and TRBJ2-1; D remains ambiguous. CDR1 and CDR2 from the germline V gene are KGHSH and LQKENI. V was cut by 0 bases and J by 2 bases, with 11 bases left in between. This CDR3 has 16 residues. In DNA, the CDR3 is TGTGCCAGCTCACCACCGGGCAGAGCCGCCTACAATGAGCAGTTCTTC. Translating gives CASSPPGRAAYNEQFF.

In this sample, this clonotype turned up a few times. The rearrangement joins TRBV20-1 to TRBJ2-7; D perhaps matches TRBD1 (5 bases). Germline V gene sequence: CDR1 DFQATT, CDR2 SNEGSKA (reference sequence). Trimming took off 4 bases at V and 6 bases at J, with 13 bases between the two ends. The CDR3 covers 12 residues. The CDR3 bases are TGCAGTGCTAAGGGGTACAGTAGCGAGCAGTACTTC. It specifies CSAKGYSSEQYF.

This clonotype appeared many times. The chain joins TRBV7-2 to TRBJ2-1; maybe TRBD1 (7 bases). The length of the CDR3 is 14 residues. Germline V lookup: CDR1 SGHTA, CDR2 FQGNSA. Trimming stripped 1 base from V and 7 bases from J, with 11 bases between. The CDR3 reads CASSLGAGGNEQFF. The CDR3 bases are TGTGCCAGCAGCTTAGGCGCAGGGGGGAATGAGCAGTTCTTC.

Many counts were recorded for this clonotype. J is TRBJ2-1 and V is TRBV5-1, with 7 bases matching TRBD1. Trimming removed 7 bases from V and 4 bases from J; junction bases left unmatched: 5. Germline-derived CDR1 and CDR2 are SGHRS and YFSETQ. The length of the CDR3 is 13 residues. The CDR3 coding sequence is TGCGCCAGCGGGACAGCTACTTACAATGAGCAGTTCTTC. Its translation is CASGTATYNEQFF. Looking up the rest from reference TRBV5-1 and TRBJ2-1 gives the full variable domain: KAGVTQTPRYLIKTRGQQVTLSCSPISGHRSVSWYQQTPGQGLQFLFEYFSETQRNKGNFPGRFSGRQFSNSRSEMNVSTLELGDSALYLCASGTATYNEQFFGPGTRLTVL.

This clonotype was recorded many times. The J gene is TRBJ1-1, the V gene TRBV11-2; D is unresolved. The CDR3 loop spans 15 amino acids. V lost 1 base to trimming and J lost 1 base, with 10 bases between them. Germline V CDR1 and CDR2: SGHAT, FQNNGV. DNA for the CDR3: TGTGCCAGCAGCTTAGGGCGGACGGGGAACACTGAAGCTTTCTTT. This translates into CASSLGRTGNTEAFF.

This clonotype was seen at least ten times. The V gene is TRBV3-1, the J gene TRBJ2-5, with 14 bases identical to TRBD2. Trimming removed 4 bases from V and 2 bases from J; junction bases left unmatched: 6. This CDR3 spans 17 amino acids. Germline loops: CDR1 LGHDT, CDR2 YNNKEL (reference sequence). CDR3 coding DNA: TGTGCCAGCAGCCGCCGGACTAGCGGGAGGCAGCAAGAGACCCAGTACTTC. Its protein is CASSRRTSGRQQETQYF.

This clonotype was counted many times. This chain joins TRBV5-1 and TRBJ2-3; 12 bases are shared with TRBD2. The germline V gene encodes CDR1 SGHRS and CDR2 YFSETQ. The junction had 5 bases not matched to a gene; V was cut back by 4 bases and J by 2 bases. CDR3 length: 16 residues. The CDR3 is CASSDGLAGPTDTQYF. In DNA, the CDR3 is TGCGCCAGCAGCGACGGACTAGCGGGACCCACAGATACGCAGTATTTT.

This clonotype was detected only a few times. The gene calls are TRBV20-1 and TRBJ1-1; D not resolved. The ends were cut back, 1 base at V and 0 bases at J, with 6 bases in the middle. The germline gives CDR1 DFQATT, CDR2 SNEGSKA (reference sequence). This CDR3 has 13 amino acids. The CDR3 DNA reads TGCAGTGCTAGAGGGGAGGTGAACACTGAAGCTTTCTTT. This gives the protein CSARGEVNTEAFF.

A single count supports this clonotype. This chain connects TRBV30 to TRBJ2-3; D unresolved. This CDR3 is built from 13 residues. The V gene lost 2 bases and the J gene lost 1 base, with 7 bases spanning the gap. Germline V gene data show CDR1 as GTSNPN and CDR2 as SVGIG (reference sequence). As DNA, the CDR3 is TGTGCCTGGAGTCCTACCGGCACAGATACGCAGTATTTT. It codes for CAWSPTGTDTQYF.

This clonotype was seen ten or more times. V usage is TRBV12-3 or TRBV12-4 and J usage is TRBJ2-7; D is ambiguous. Trimming took 2 bases from V and 0 from J, leaving 11 bases between them. The CDR3 is 15 residues long. The CDR3 reads CASSLRSVSSYEQYF. The CDR3 DNA follows: TGTGCCAGCAGTTTACGTTCGGTTAGCTCCTACGAGCAGTACTTC.

The rearrangement joins TRBV4-2 to TRBJ2-1; 9 nucleotides match TRBD2. V dropped 1 base and J dropped 8; count of bases not matched to a gene: 6. This CDR3 spans 15 amino acids. Germline CDR1 and CDR2: LGHNA and YNFKEQ. CDR3 loop: CASSQARAGGYEQFF. The CDR3 DNA is TGTGCCAGCAGCCAAGCTCGAGCGGGAGGTTATGAGCAGTTCTTC.

This clonotype has at least ten counts. The chain recombines TRBV7-3 with TRBJ2-3, with D hard to call. V was pared by 5 bases and J by 4 bases, with 7 bases between. There are 12 residues in the CDR3. Germline CDR1 SGHTA, CDR2 FQGTGA. The CDR3 is CASSANSDTQYF. DNA for the CDR3: TGTGCCAGCAGCGCAAACTCAGATACGCAGTATTTT.

There are a few counts of this clonotype. The rearrangement joins TRBV7-8 to TRBJ1-2, with a possible D match to TRBD1 (6 bases). The CDR3 totals 15 residues. Germline loops: CDR1 SGHVS, CDR2 FQNEAQ. The V and J ends lost 0 bases and 6 bases respectively, with 14 bases between them. The CDR3 DNA reads TGTGCCAGCAGCTTAGCGCTGGGGGCGCAGAATGGCTACACCTTC. Its protein product is CASSLALGAQNGYTF.

This clonotype came up many times. The chain has TRBV20-1 and TRBJ2-1; 7 bases agree with TRBD2. V was clipped by 0 bases and J by 3 bases; unmatched bases: 2. The CDR3 is made up of 14 amino acids. Germline CDR1 DFQATT, CDR2 SNEGSKA (reference sequence). CDR3 sequence (DNA): TGCAGTGCTAGAGATCCTAGCGGCTACAATGAGCAGTTCTTC. Translation gives CSARDPSGYNEQFF.

This clonotype was picked up many times. The rearrangement links TRBV28 to TRBJ2-1; 9 bases are shared with TRBD2. The ends lost 11 bases at V and 8 bases at J; junction bases unmatched: 13. The CDR3 covers 14 residues. Germline assignment: CDR1 MDHEN and CDR2 SYDVKM. CDR3 sequence reads: CAAEGTSIGDEQFF. The CDR3 DNA reads as TGTGCCGCGGAAGGGACTAGCATTGGGGATGAGCAGTTCTTC.

This clonotype was counted ten times or more. The chain uses TRBV28 and TRBJ1-1; 8 positions match TRBD1. Germline assignment: CDR1 MDHEN and CDR2 SYDVKM. The CDR3 runs to 14 residues. Germline trimming cut 4 bases from V and 5 bases from J; bases unmatched to any gene: 6. As DNA, the CDR3 is TGTGCCAGCAGTTCGGCCCAGGGGGCAACTGAAGCTTTCTTT. Translating gives CASSSAQGATEAFF.

The chain employs TRBV28 and TRBJ1-5; D unresolved. Germline loops: CDR1 MDHEN, CDR2 SYDVKM. This CDR3 contains 13 residues. Trimming removed 7 bases from V and 1 base from J, with 8 bases in between. The CDR3 loop is CASTSGSNQPQHF. DNA for the CDR3: TGTGCCAGCACCTCCGGGAGCAATCAGCCCCAGCATTTT.